Presented here are 8 T cell receptor beta chains from one specimen sequenced in a study of shared clonotypes between healthy human individuals. The protocol was immunoSEQ multiplex PCR, while the TCRdb copy is restricted to in-frame clones and leaves out a portion. The repertoire consists of some 2,500,000 clones, with 85% to 95% occurring once and the leading ten covering about 0.36%. Sequencing used naive CD4+ T cells from PBMCs. Subset here: CD45RA+ positively selected. The receptors shown here come from a man between 18 and 29 years old in good health. Some clones in this sample may be carry-over from other donors' samples.

This clone appeared a single time. The chain joins TRBV28 to TRBJ2-1, with 8 bases aligning to TRBD2. In germline, CDR1 is MDHEN, CDR2 SYDVKM. This CDR3 is 15 amino acids long. The V segment lost 3 bases and the J segment 9 bases; nucleotides outside the gene matches: 10. The CDR3 loop reads CASSLGGLASSEQFF. DNA for the CDR3: TGTGCCAGCAGTTTGGGAGGACTAGCCAGTTCTGAGCAGTTCTTC.

The rearrangement links TRBV14 to TRBJ1-1; D perhaps matches TRBD1 (5 bases). The germline CDR1 and CDR2 sequences are SGHDN and FVKESK. This CDR3 is 17 amino acids long. Trimming took off 1 base at V and 0 bases at J, with 15 bases between the two ends. CDR3 region: CASSQVTGWQVNTEAFF. CDR3 sequence (DNA): TGTGCCAGCAGCCAAGTTACAGGTTGGCAGGTGAACACTGAAGCTTTCTTT.

CDR3 sequence (DNA): TGTGCCAGCAGCCCCTTTCAGGGGAACACCGGGGAGCTGTTTTTT. Translated, it gives CASSPFQGNTGELFF. The J gene is TRBJ2-2, the V gene TRBV7-2; a possible D gene is TRBD1 (5 bases). Looked up from germline, CDR1 is SGHTA and CDR2 is FQGNSA. This CDR3 is 15 amino acids long. Deletions cut 5 bases from V and 1 base from J, with 11 bases between.

The rearrangement links TRBV5-1 to TRBJ2-1; 9 nucleotides line up with TRBD1. Losses at the gene ends were 1 base for V and 1 base for J; bases not matched to a gene: 3. Germline CDR1 SGHRS, CDR2 YFSETQ. This CDR3 comprises 16 residues. The CDR3 loop reads CASSLWGTGSYNEQFF. The CDR3 DNA reads as TGCGCCAGCAGCTTGTGGGGGACAGGGTCCTACAATGAGCAGTTCTTC. The complete variable domain, with remaining parts taken from reference TRBV5-1 and TRBJ2-1, reads KAGVTQTPRYLIKTRGQQVTLSCSPISGHRSVSWYQQTPGQGLQFLFEYFSETQRNKGNFPGRFSGRQFSNSRSEMNVSTLELGDSALYLCASSLWGTGSYNEQFFGPGTRLTVL.

The chain uses TRBV4-1 and TRBJ2-3; 7 bases fit TRBD1. V trimming: 7 bases; J trimming: 5 bases; junction bases outside the gene matches: 12. This CDR3 is built from 15 residues. Germline CDR1 and CDR2: MGHRA and YSYEKL. The chain's CDR3 is CASTYSGTALDTQYF. DNA of the CDR3: TGCGCCAGCACATACTCCGGGACAGCGCTAGATACGCAGTATTTT.

V usage is TRBV5-1 and J usage is TRBJ1-2, with 7 positions matching TRBD1. Germline CDR1 is SGHRS and CDR2 is YFSETQ. V lost 4 bases, J lost 10 bases, and 13 bases stayed unmatched. The CDR3 covers 14 residues. The CDR3 DNA follows: TGCGCCAGCAGCACAGGGGACGGCCGGCGGGACTACACCTTC. Protein sequence: CASSTGDGRRDYTF.

This clone is a singleton in its sample. The J gene is TRBJ2-2, the V gene TRBV7-6, with D hard to call. Germline V gives CDR1 SGHVS, CDR2 FNYEAQ. The CDR3 spans 15 residues. Trimming took 0 bases from V and 5 from J, leaving 10 bases between them. CDR3 loop: CASSLALGSTGELFF. The CDR3 nucleotides are TGTGCCAGCAGCTTAGCGTTAGGAAGTACCGGGGAGCTGTTTTTT.

This chain uses TRBV27 with TRBJ1-5; unclear D gene. The CDR3 length is 17 residues. Germline values: CDR1 MNHEY, CDR2 SMNVEV (reference sequence). The V end was cut by 7 bases, the J end by 0 bases, with 19 bases between. Here the CDR3 reads CASTTRTNPNSNQPQHF. The CDR3 region has the DNA TGTGCCAGCACTACCCGGACGAACCCAAATAGCAATCAGCCCCAGCATTTT.